The T cell receptor beta chain described here comes from a study of monozygotic twins with inflammatory bowel disease. Broader study findings: Especially with disease activity, IBD patients shared fewer clonotypes with others than healthy twins did.

Germline V CDR1 and CDR2: MNHEY, SMNVEV (reference sequence). This CDR3 comprises 16 residues. As concerns this clonotype: Its antigen is not known.

The template switching step added UMIs that contained a 6-nucleotide sample barcode. TCRdb re-called the 5' RACE reads and catalogs CDR3 proteins one per entry, DNA excluded. The listing contains a few hundred thousand distinct CDR3 sequences. Isolation of total RNA was performed on whole blood, with no prior T cell sorting. This sequence joins TRBV27 and TRBJ1-4. This receptor was obtained from a human donor with ulcerative colitis or Crohn's disease, or a healthy co-twin of an affected twin (not recorded which). Source material: blood. CDR3 region: CASSLGGAGRGNKLFF.